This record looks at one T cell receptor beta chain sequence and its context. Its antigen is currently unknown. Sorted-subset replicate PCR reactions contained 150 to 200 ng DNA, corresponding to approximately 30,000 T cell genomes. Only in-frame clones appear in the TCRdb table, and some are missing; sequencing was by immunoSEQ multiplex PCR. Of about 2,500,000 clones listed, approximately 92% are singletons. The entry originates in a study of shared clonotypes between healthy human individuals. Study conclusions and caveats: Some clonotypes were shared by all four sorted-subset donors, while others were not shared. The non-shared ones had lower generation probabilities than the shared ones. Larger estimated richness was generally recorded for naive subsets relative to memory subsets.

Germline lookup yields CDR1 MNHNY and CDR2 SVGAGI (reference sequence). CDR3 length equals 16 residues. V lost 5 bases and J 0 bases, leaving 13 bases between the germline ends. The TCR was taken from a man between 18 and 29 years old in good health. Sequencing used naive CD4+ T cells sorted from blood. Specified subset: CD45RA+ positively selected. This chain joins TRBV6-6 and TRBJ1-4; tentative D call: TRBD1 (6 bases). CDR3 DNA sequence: TGTGCCAGCAGTAATCAGAGGACAGCAACTAATGAAAAACTGTTTTTT. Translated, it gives CASSNQRTATNEKLFF.